This T cell receptor (beta chain) stems from a study of blood T cell repertoires in COVID-19. Turning to the study itself: Spain, Italy and the United States supplied samples that represented acute and convalescent COVID-19.

What the recovered Cohort 3 donors had was two negative PCRs, clearance, or symptom resolution. V was trimmed by 1 base and J by 10 bases, leaving 14 bases between them. CDR1 is SGHKS and CDR2 is YYEKEE in the germline V gene (reference sequence). This CDR3 is built from 13 residues. In the original workflow: Researchers report that nucleated cell counts were estimated from reference gene primer amplification. Generated by immunoSEQ multiplex PCR, the TCRdb table keeps only in-frame clones and is missing some. V and J calls and clone size come straight from that table; D and trimming were deduced from the DNA. The sample contains a few hundred thousand clones, 88% of which appear only once.

The sample taken for sequencing was PBMCs or T cells enriched from blood (not recorded which). The origin of this receptor is a woman between 18 and 29 years old who had recovered from COVID-19. This sequence joins TRBV5-5 and TRBJ1-1; D gene ambiguous. CDR3 coding DNA: TGTGCCAGCAGCTTGCGTCTCACCAGGCCAGCTTTCTTT. Its translation: CASSLRLTRPAFF.